Following are 28 T cell receptor beta chains from one sample sequenced in a study of identical twins. TCRdb independently ran MiXCR on the 5' RACE reads; one entry per CDR3 protein. Counted here are under 300,000 distinct CDR3 sequences, roughly 13% occurring once; the ten biggest clones make up 3.5% to 4.5%. A further study also used this sample, focusing on yellow fever vaccine responses in identical twins.

The source material was memory (CD45RO+) T cells sorted from blood. These receptors were taken from a woman younger than 35 in good health.

The table lists this clonotype with a few counts. The chain combines TRBV7-2 with TRBJ2-1; D is unresolved. The CDR3 is 13 amino acids. Trimming cost V 0 bases and J 8 bases, with 8 bases left between them. Per germline, CDR1 SGHTA and CDR2 FQGNSA. The CDR3 nucleotides read TGTGCCAGCAGCTTAGCGGCATTGGATGAGCAGTTCTTC. Its protein product is CASSLAALDEQFF.

This clonotype was seen a few times. The gene calls are TRBV12-3 or TRBV12-4 and TRBJ1-6, with D maybe TRBD1 (5 bases). The CDR3 is made up of 14 amino acids. V was clipped by 1 base and J by 8 bases, with 9 bases between them. DNA of the CDR3: TGTGCCAGCAGTTTAGGCAGGGAGGATTCACCCCTCCACTTT. Translation gives CASSLGREDSPLHF.

For the CDR3, the DNA is TGTGCCAGCAGTTTAAGGGGACAGGGGCCAACTGAGCAGTTCTTC. Translating it yields CASSLRGQGPTEQFF. This chain links TRBV12-3 or TRBV12-4 with TRBJ2-1, with 10 positions matching TRBD1. The trim removed 2 bases at V and 9 bases at J, leaving 7 bases unmatched. The CDR3 length is 15 residues.

The chain couples TRBV6-2 or TRBV6-3 to TRBJ2-3; tentatively, D is TRBD2 (5 bases). CDR1 and CDR2 (germline): MNHEY, SVGEGT. Trimming took 2 bases from V and 2 from J, leaving 14 bases between them. The CDR3 contains 16 residues. The CDR3 sequence is CASSYDPQRPTDTQYF. DNA for the CDR3: TGTGCCAGCAGTTACGATCCCCAGCGGCCCACAGATACGCAGTATTTT.

This clonotype was counted only a few times. The chain links TRBV6-1 to TRBJ2-1; 9 positions agree with TRBD2. The V gene's germline CDR1 is MNHNS and CDR2 SASEGT. This CDR3 is built from 15 residues. The J segment lost 8 bases and the V segment lost 2 bases, leaving 7 bases of the junction unmatched. CDR3 DNA: TGTGCCAGCAGTGAATGGGCGGGGGGGCCGGATGAGCAGTTCTTC. Protein product: CASSEWAGGPDEQFF.

This chain connects TRBV15 to TRBJ2-1; the match to TRBD1 covers 7 bases. CDR3 length equals 14 residues. With 3 bases clipped from V and 4 bases from J, the junction kept 3 bases outside the gene matches. The germline CDR1 and CDR2 sequences are LNHNV and YYDKDF (reference sequence). CDR3 bases: TGTGCCACCAGCAGCGGGACAGATTACAATGAGCAGTTCTTC. Its protein is CATSSGTDYNEQFF.

V usage is TRBV20-1 and J usage is TRBJ2-1; D gene ambiguous. This CDR3 is 15 amino acids long. CDR1 and CDR2 (germline): DFQATT, SNEGSKA (reference sequence). Trimming cost V 1 base and J 2 bases, with 12 bases left between them. CDR3 loop: CSARGPGLPYNEQFF. For the CDR3, the DNA is TGCAGTGCTAGAGGCCCGGGCCTCCCCTACAATGAGCAGTTCTTC.

This clonotype was found a few times. This chain joins TRBV6-1 and TRBJ1-3; 8 bases agree with TRBD1. The CDR3 contains 15 residues. V was clipped by 8 bases and J by 2 bases; unmatched bases: 8. In germline, CDR1 is MNHNS, CDR2 SASEGT. The CDR3 loop reads CASWTGSTTGNTIYF. The DNA for the CDR3 is TGTGCCAGCTGGACAGGGAGTACCACTGGAAACACCATATATTTT.

The chain recombines TRBV5-6 with TRBJ2-7, with 8 bases lining up with TRBD1. The CDR3 has 14 amino acids. The germline CDR1 and CDR2 sequences are SGHDT and YYEEEE. Unmatched junction bases numbered 2, after V lost 1 base and J lost 2 bases. The CDR3 nucleotides are TGTGCCAGCAGCTTGTCGGGACAGGCCTACGAGCAGTACTTC. It encodes CASSLSGQAYEQYF. The variable domain in full, completed from reference TRBV5-6 and TRBJ2-7, reads DAGVTQSPTHLIKTRGQQVTLRCSPKSGHDTVSWYQQALGQGPQFIFQYYEEEERQRGNFPDRFSGHQFPNYSSELNVNALLLGDSALYLCASSLSGQAYEQYFGPGTRLTVT.

This clonotype was counted between two and nine times. V and J are TRBV14 and TRBJ2-5; D unresolved. Germline V gives CDR1 SGHDN, CDR2 FVKESK. The CDR3 is 15 amino acids. V was shortened by 1 base and J by 5 bases, with 14 bases between the two germline ends. Written as DNA, the CDR3 is TGTGCCAGCAGCCAAGGGTCCAACCCGGCGGAGACCCAGTACTTC. It translates to CASSQGSNPAETQYF.

DNA of the CDR3: TGTGCCAGCAGCCAAGATCGCCCAGGGGCCGGGGCCAACGTCCTGACTTTC. Its protein is CASSQDRPGAGANVLTF. The chain uses TRBV3-1 and TRBJ2-6; tentatively, D is TRBD1 (6 bases). CDR3 length: 17 amino acids. Trimming cost V 0 bases and J 4 bases, with 13 bases left between them. CDR1 is LGHDT, CDR2 YNNKEL, per germline (reference sequence).

This chain uses TRBV27 with TRBJ2-7, with 9 bases fitting TRBD2. Germline-derived CDR1 and CDR2 are MNHEY and SMNVEV (reference sequence). The V gene end was trimmed by 1 base and the J gene end by 0 bases; junction bases not matched to a gene: 1. CDR3 size: 15 residues. CDR3 region: CASSLYSGSSYEQYF. The CDR3 bases are TGTGCCAGCAGTTTATATAGCGGGAGCTCCTACGAGCAGTACTTC.

The J gene is TRBJ2-1, the V gene TRBV29-1; 9 bases fit TRBD1. V lost 3 bases to trimming and J lost 5 bases; unmatched junction nucleotides: 2. Germline lookup yields CDR1 SQVTM and CDR2 ANQGSEA. The CDR3 is 13 amino acids. The CDR3 coding sequence is TGCAGCGTTGACCGGGACAGGGACAATGAGCAGTTCTTC. Translated: CSVDRDRDNEQFF.

This clonotype has a handful of counts. The chain couples TRBV27 to TRBJ2-3, with TRBD1 matching 10 bases. V trimming: 6 bases; J trimming: 4 bases; junction bases outside the gene matches: 7. Germline-derived CDR1 and CDR2 are MNHEY and SMNVEV (reference sequence). The length of the CDR3 is 15 residues. The CDR3 sequence is CASSGQGVAADTQYF. The CDR3 DNA sequence: TGTGCCAGCAGCGGACAGGGGGTCGCGGCAGATACGCAGTATTTT.

J is TRBJ2-1 and V is TRBV4-2; 9 nucleotides line up with TRBD2. The CDR3 length is 16 residues. Germline CDR1 and CDR2: LGHNA and YNFKEQ. V gave up 1 base and J gave up 6 bases; unmatched junction bases: 7. The CDR3 bases are TGTGCCAGCAGCCAAGCCGGGACTAGCAGATTCAATGAGCAGTTCTTC. Translation gives CASSQAGTSRFNEQFF.

This clonotype was picked up a small number of times. J is TRBJ2-3 and V is TRBV6-2 or TRBV6-3; unclear D gene. Germline loops: CDR1 MNHEY, CDR2 SVGEGT. Trimming removed 2 bases at V and 2 bases at J, with 8 bases between. This CDR3 contains 14 residues. The CDR3 region is CASSYPGATDTQYF. The CDR3 DNA follows: TGTGCCAGCAGTTACCCGGGCGCCACAGATACGCAGTATTTT.

This clonotype has ten or more counts. This chain links TRBV7-9 with TRBJ2-1; 11 nucleotides match TRBD2. CDR1 is SEHNR, CDR2 FQNEAQ, per germline (reference sequence). V gave up 3 bases and J gave up 6 bases; unmatched junction bases: 1. The CDR3 sequence is 14 residues long. CDR3 amino acids: CASSFTSGSNEQFF. In DNA, the CDR3 is TGTGCCAGCAGCTTTACTAGCGGGAGCAATGAGCAGTTCTTC.

This clonotype turned up a few times. J is TRBJ2-7 and V is TRBV28; D is possibly TRBD1 (6 bases). This CDR3 is built from 14 residues. Deletions cut 2 bases from V and 6 bases from J, with 14 bases between. Germline lookup yields CDR1 MDHEN and CDR2 SYDVKM. The CDR3 DNA follows: TGTGCCAGCAGTTTACCCCAGGGGTACAGCGAGCAGTACTTC. This gives the protein CASSLPQGYSEQYF.

The chain links TRBV6-5 to TRBJ2-3, with TRBD2 matching 13 bases. The CDR3 consists of 18 residues. CDR1 is MNHEY, CDR2 SVGAGI, per germline. Unmatched junction bases numbered 11, after V lost 8 bases and J lost 0 bases. The DNA for the CDR3 is TGTGCCAGCCGTTCCCGACTAGCGGGGGGACCTAGCACAGATACGCAGTATTTT. Translating it yields CASRSRLAGGPSTDTQYF.

This clonotype was detected ten times or more. In nucleotides, the CDR3 is TGTGCCAGCAGCCAAGAGTCTAGCGGAAACTACAATGAGCAGTTCTTC. Translating it yields CASSQESSGNYNEQFF. The chain recombines TRBV4-2 with TRBJ2-1, with 7 positions matching TRBD2. V lost 0 bases to trimming and J lost 3 bases; unmatched junction nucleotides: 5. Germline assignment: CDR1 LGHNA and CDR2 YNFKEQ. The CDR3 is made up of 16 amino acids.

The V and J genes are TRBV4-1 and TRBJ1-1; no clear D. Germline-derived CDR1 and CDR2 are MGHRA and YSYEKL. The V end was cut by 1 base, the J end by 5 bases, with 11 bases between. The CDR3 extends over 14 amino acids. CDR3 bases: TGCGCCAGCAGCCAAGGAGGGCGAGGGACTGAAGCTTTCTTT. Translating gives CASSQGGRGTEAFF.

This clonotype occurred a few times. Its ends do not fully match the called genes, so a read error is possible. The chain combines TRBV7-7 with TRBJ2-1; 9 bases fit TRBD1. CDR3 size: 15 residues. Germline assignment: CDR1 SSHAT and CDR2 FNYEAQ (reference sequence). The CDR3 DNA sequence: TGTGCTAGCAGTCCCGGGACAGGGCGAACAAATGAGCAGTTCTTC. It specifies CASSPGTGRTNEQFF.

This clonotype was seen a handful of times. The chain has TRBV5-1 and TRBJ2-3; 11 nucleotides match TRBD2. V lost 0 bases to trimming and J lost 7 bases; unmatched junction nucleotides: 4. The CDR3 is 15 residues long. Germline V gene data show CDR1 as SGHRS and CDR2 as YFSETQ. The CDR3 DNA reads as TGCGCCAGCAGCTTGGGGGGACTAGCGGAGCATACGCAGTATTTT. Translated, it gives CASSLGGLAEHTQYF.

The chain combines TRBV6-4 with TRBJ2-1; 7 bases align to TRBD2. This CDR3 region has 13 residues. The V gene's germline CDR1 is MRHNA and CDR2 SNTAGT. Trimming cost V 10 bases and J 14 bases; bases outside gene matches: 17. The CDR3 protein is CATDGGDAGREFF. CDR3 nucleotides: TGTGCCACAGACGGGGGTGATGCGGGGAGGGAGTTCTTC.

This chain uses TRBV20-1 with TRBJ2-1; TRBD2 aligns across 12 bases. CDR1 and CDR2 from the germline V gene are DFQATT and SNEGSKA (reference sequence). The CDR3 totals 15 residues. Germline trimming cut 2 bases from V and 9 bases from J; bases unmatched to any gene: 8. The CDR3 coding sequence is TGCAGTGCTAGAAAACTAGCGGGGGGTGTTGGTGAGCAGTTCTTC. Protein sequence: CSARKLAGGVGEQFF.

This clonotype was observed a few times. The V and J genes are TRBV20-1 and TRBJ1-5; 7 nucleotides line up with TRBD1. This CDR3 is 16 amino acids long. V lost 0 bases and J lost 0; bases outside the gene matches: 5. The germline V gene has CDR1 DFQATT and CDR2 SNEGSKA (reference sequence). The CDR3 nucleotides read TGCAGTGCTAGAGAAAGACAGGGCTATAGCAATCAGCCCCAGCATTTT. This codes for CSARERQGYSNQPQHF.

The genes are TRBV24-1 and TRBJ2-7; D not resolved. This CDR3 is 11 amino acids long. The germline V gene encodes CDR1 KGHDR and CDR2 SFDVKD. V lost 5 bases and J 6 bases, leaving 7 bases between the germline ends. The CDR3 region is CATSVGAEQYF. The CDR3 DNA follows: TGTGCCACCAGTGTTGGAGCCGAGCAGTACTTC.

The table lists this clonotype with many counts. The chain is built from TRBV28 and TRBJ1-5; D ambiguous. Between the trimmed V and J ends, which lost 4 bases and 2 bases, there was a span of 9 bases. This CDR3 has 14 residues. Germline CDR1 and CDR2: MDHEN and SYDVKM. CDR3 in amino acids: CASSSGLRNQPQHF. DNA of the CDR3: TGTGCCAGCAGTTCTGGGTTACGCAATCAGCCCCAGCATTTT.